The 24 T cell receptor beta chains below come from one sample, sequenced in a study of post-analysis software for immune sequencing data. Whole-study results and caveats: The five TRBV segments detected at higher frequency in patients than in controls included TRBV5-6, TRBV5-1 and TRBV20-1.

Each TCR beta cDNA library carried unique molecular identifiers. TCRdb re-derived calls from the PCR reads in MiXCR, one entry per CDR3 protein. This table has hundreds of thousands of distinct CDR3 sequences, approximately 53% appearing once. These receptors are not linked to any known antigen. Sample: blood. The source is a girl aged 5 to 17 with multiple sclerosis.

On this clonotype itself: This may be a read error: a much more frequent sequence differs by one nucleotide. This sequence joins TRBV5-1 and TRBJ2-5; D is possibly TRBD2 (6 bases). The end of the DNA is better explained by TRBJ2-7, so the J call may be wrong. The CDR3 has 13 amino acids. Looked up from germline, CDR1 is SGHRS and CDR2 is YFSETQ. The CDR3 DNA follows: TGCGCCAGCAGCTTGGGCGGGACCTGCGAGCAGTACTTC. It specifies CASSLGGTCEQYF.

V and J are TRBV5-6 and TRBJ1-2; 8 bases align to TRBD1. The CDR3 is made up of 14 amino acids. V trimming: 3 bases; J trimming: 5 bases; junction bases outside the gene matches: 6. CDR1 and CDR2 from the germline V gene are SGHDT and YYEEEE. The CDR3 protein is CASSSSGQVYGYTF. CDR3 bases: TGTGCCAGCAGCTCGTCGGGACAGGTGTATGGCTACACCTTC.

The chain is built from TRBV12-3 or TRBV12-4 and TRBJ2-7, with TRBD1 as a possible D gene (5 bases). The CDR3 consists of 13 residues. The V gene lost 6 bases and the J gene lost 2 bases, with 11 bases spanning the gap. The CDR3 region has the DNA TGTGCCAGCAGGCCAGACAGTACCTACGAGCAGTACTTC. It translates to CASRPDSTYEQYF.

The chain combines TRBV12-5 with TRBJ1-5; maybe TRBD1 (6 bases). Germline V CDR1 and CDR2: LGHNT, FRNRAP. The V end was cut by 7 bases, the J end by 4 bases, with 17 bases between. The CDR3 runs to 15 residues. The CDR3 reads CASARGRAWNQPQHF. The CDR3 bases are TGTGCTAGTGCCAGGGGCAGGGCCTGGAATCAGCCCCAGCATTTT.

The CDR3 nucleotides are TGTGCCAGCAGCAACCGGGGGGGTTCGGTTATCAATCAGCCCCAGCATTTT. It codes for CASSNRGGSVINQPQHF. This chain joins TRBV12-3 or TRBV12-4 and TRBJ1-5; D is perhaps TRBD1 (5 bases). Trimming left V 6 bases short and J 3 bases short, with 21 bases between. The CDR3 is 17 residues long.

This chain's CDR3 is CASSLFRRAGRVQYF. The CDR3 DNA follows: TGTGCCAGCAGCTTATTCCGTCGGGCAGGGAGGGTTCAGTACTTC. This rearrangement joins TRBV7-2 to TRBJ2-4, with TRBD2 matching 7 bases. V dropped 2 bases and J dropped 11; count of bases not matched to a gene: 12. The CDR3 extends over 15 amino acids. Germline assignment: CDR1 SGHTA and CDR2 FQGNSA.

V usage is TRBV12-3 or TRBV12-4 and J usage is TRBJ2-7; D gene ambiguous. V lost 4 bases and J lost 3, with 7 bases in between. CDR3 length: 12 amino acids. CDR3 sequence: CASSSLNYEQYF. CDR3 bases: TGTGCCAGCAGTTCGTTGAACTACGAGCAGTACTTC.

This clonotype has only a few counts. J is TRBJ2-6 and V is TRBV25-1; possible D gene TRBD2, 5 bases. Trimming shortened V by 1 base and J by 4 bases, and 11 bases separated the two germline ends. This CDR3 region has 16 residues. Per the germline V gene, CDR1 is MGHDK and CDR2 is SYGVNS. The CDR3 DNA follows: TGTGCCAGCAGTGAATTCGGGGAAGCAGGGGCCAACGTCCTGACTTTC. It translates to CASSEFGEAGANVLTF. Supplemented by reference TRBV25-1 and TRBJ2-6, the full variable domain reads EADIYQTPRYLVIGTGKKITLECSQTMGHDKMYWYQQDPGMELHLIHYSYGVNSTEKGDLSSESTVSRIRTEHFPLTLESARPSHTSQYLCASSEFGEAGANVLTFGAGSRLTVL.

The V and J genes are TRBV30 and TRBJ2-1; D possibly uses TRBD1 or TRBD2 (5 bases each). CDR3 length: 18 residues. V lost 1 base to trimming and J lost 2 bases, with 21 bases between them. The V gene's germline CDR1 is GTSNPN and CDR2 SVGIG (reference sequence). The CDR3 region is CAWSGGTPNISPYNEQFF. The CDR3 DNA reads as TGTGCCTGGAGTGGGGGGACCCCAAATATTTCACCCTACAATGAGCAGTTCTTC.

This clonotype was counted a few times. This chain connects TRBV12-3 or TRBV12-4 to TRBJ1-5, with D tentatively TRBD1 (5 bases). V was trimmed by 5 bases and J by 5 bases, leaving 13 bases between them. The CDR3 is made up of 14 amino acids. The CDR3 DNA reads as TGTGCCAGCAGTCGGCGGGGGTCGCATCAGCCCCAGCATTTT. Amino acid sequence: CASSRRGSHQPQHF.

A few counts support this clonotype. The chain is built from TRBV5-1 and TRBJ2-1; 7 positions agree with TRBD1. The germline CDR1 and CDR2 sequences are SGHRS and YFSETQ. CDR3 length: 14 residues. Trimming took 0 bases from V and 7 from J; bases not matched to a gene: 4. CDR3 in DNA: TGCGCCAGCAGCTTGGTTGTCAGGGGGAATGAGCAGTTCTTC. As protein: CASSLVVRGNEQFF.

V is TRBV14 and J is TRBJ2-4; D assignment may be TRBD1 or TRBD2 (5 bases each). Trimming took 0 bases from V and 9 from J, leaving 18 bases between them. CDR3 length: 16 residues. Germline CDR1 is SGHDN and CDR2 is FVKESK. Here the CDR3 DNA reads TGTGCCAGCAGCCAAGATCGGGGCTGGGATGAAAGCATTCAGTACTTC. As protein: CASSQDRGWDESIQYF.

This sequence joins TRBV3-1 and TRBJ1-6; a possible D gene is TRBD1 (6 bases). V lost 1 base and J 2 bases, leaving 9 bases between the germline ends. The V gene's germline CDR1 is LGHDT and CDR2 YNNKEL (reference sequence). CDR3 size: 16 residues. This chain's CDR3 is CASSQAGGPYNSPLHF. CDR3 nucleotide sequence: TGTGCCAGCAGCCAAGCTGGGGGCCCCTATAATTCACCCCTCCACTTT.

The rearrangement joins TRBV6-9 to TRBJ2-7, with TRBD1 as a possible D gene (5 bases). V lost 2 bases, J lost 2 bases, and 19 bases lay in between. CDR3 size: 17 residues. Germline CDR1 and CDR2: MNHGY and SVAAGI. For the CDR3, the DNA is TGTGCCAGCAGTTATGGTGCAGGGAAAGAACCCACCTACGAGCAGTACTTC. Amino acids: CASSYGAGKEPTYEQYF.

V usage is TRBV27 and J usage is TRBJ2-5; TRBD1 might be the D (5 bases). The tail of the sequence fits TRBJ2-7 better, so the J call may be wrong. Germline values: CDR1 MNHEY, CDR2 SMNVEV (reference sequence). The CDR3 length is 12 residues. The CDR3 DNA sequence: TGTGCCAGCCGGGTTCTAGGGGACGAGCAGTACTTC. The encoded protein is CASRVLGDEQYF.

The chain employs TRBV29-1 and TRBJ2-1; no clear D. The CDR3 is 11 amino acids. The V end lost 3 bases, the J end lost 6 bases, and 6 bases lay between the germline ends. The germline V gene has CDR1 SQVTM and CDR2 ANQGSEA. As DNA, the CDR3 is TGCAGCGTTGAGATGGGCAATGAGCAGTTCTTC. This gives the protein CSVEMGNEQFF.

In this sample, this clonotype turned up a few times. The chain employs TRBV5-6 and TRBJ2-5; a possible D gene is TRBD2 (5 bases). Germline CDR1 reads SGHDT; CDR2 reads YYEEEE. V shed 1 base and J shed 6 bases, with 10 bases lying between them. The CDR3 has 13 amino acids. CDR3 coding DNA: TGTGCCAGCAGCTTGAATGCCGGGAAGACCCAGTACTTC. Its translation is CASSLNAGKTQYF.

This chain uses TRBV18 with TRBJ2-7, with D possibly TRBD1 on 6 matching bases. Trimming pared 3 bases from V and 0 bases from J, leaving 12 bases between. The germline V gene has CDR1 KGHSH and CDR2 LQKENI. The CDR3 contains 15 residues. The CDR3 loop is CASSPGTQSSYEQYF. The DNA of the CDR3 is TGTGCCAGCTCACCGGGGACACAAAGCTCCTACGAGCAGTACTTC.

This clonotype was recorded a few times. The chain couples TRBV20-1 to TRBJ1-1; D possibly corresponds to TRBD1 (6 bases). This CDR3 contains 16 residues. Trimming removed 3 bases at V and 0 bases at J, with 17 bases between. Germline V gene data show CDR1 as DFQATT and CDR2 as SNEGSKA (reference sequence). The CDR3 sequence: CSASIGPGQLNTEAFF. CDR3 bases: TGCAGTGCTAGCATCGGACCTGGACAGCTGAACACTGAAGCTTTCTTT.

The rearrangement uses TRBV9 and TRBJ2-7; 8 nucleotides match TRBD2. The CDR3 is made up of 15 amino acids. Germline V CDR1 and CDR2: SGDLS, YYNGEE. Trimming removed 4 bases from V and 6 bases from J; junction bases left unmatched: 12. The CDR3 loop is CASSPSGLENSEQYF. The CDR3 DNA follows: TGTGCCAGCAGCCCCTCGGGACTAGAAAATAGCGAGCAGTACTTC. Drawing the rest from reference TRBV9 and TRBJ2-7, the complete variable domain is DSGVTQTPKHLITATGQRVTLRCSPRSGDLSVYWYQQSLDQGLQFLIQYYNGEERAKGNILERFSAQQFPDLHSELNLSSLELGDSALYFCASSPSGLENSEQYFGPGTRLTVT.

This clonotype was detected only once. J is TRBJ2-1 and V is TRBV7-3; 9 bases match TRBD2. This CDR3 has 15 residues. V lost 2 bases, J lost 7 bases, and 6 bases stayed unmatched. In germline, CDR1 is SGHTA, CDR2 FQGTGA. In nucleotides, the CDR3 is TGTGCCAGCAGCTTACTAGCGGGGAGCATGAATGAGCAGTTCTTC. This codes for CASSLLAGSMNEQFF.

The rearrangement links TRBV29-1 to TRBJ2-1; the D gene could be TRBD1 or TRBD2 (5 bases each). V lost 6 bases and J lost 4, with 19 bases in between. Germline assignment: CDR1 SQVTM and CDR2 ANQGSEA. This CDR3 region has 15 residues. The CDR3 sequence is CSVIEPGPIYNEQFF. The DNA of the CDR3 is TGCAGCGTGATCGAACCGGGACCGATATACAATGAGCAGTTCTTC.

The rearrangement uses TRBV27 and TRBJ2-1, with TRBD2 matching over 11 bases. The DNA end is a closer match to TRBJ2-7, so the J assignment may be wrong. CDR3 size: 16 residues. Per germline, CDR1 MNHEY and CDR2 SMNVEV (reference sequence). The CDR3 is CASSLALAGAVYEQYF. The CDR3 DNA reads as TGTGCCAGCAGTTTAGCACTAGCGGGGGCCGTCTACGAGCAGTACTTC.

The chain is built from TRBV2 and TRBJ2-7, with TRBD2 identical over 8 bases. The DNA end is a closer match to TRBJ2-5, so the J assignment may be wrong. Germline V gene sequence: CDR1 SNHLY, CDR2 FYNNEI. This CDR3 region has 15 residues. The CDR3 reads CASSGVSGNQKTQYF. As DNA, the CDR3 is TGTGCCAGCAGTGGGGTTAGCGGGAATCAGAAGACCCAGTACTTC.